This TCR beta chain was sequenced during a study of shared clonotypes between healthy human individuals. Using immunoSEQ multiplex PCR, the repertoire was profiled, and TCRdb retains in-frame clones only, with some absent. This table holds roughly 1 million clones, 65% to 80% found once. This receptor was obtained from a man between 18 and 35 years old in good health. The sequenced sample was memory CD4+ T cells sorted from blood. Subset defined: CD45RA-negative fraction.

The CDR3 is CASSPTSKGANEKLFF. The CDR3 DNA sequence: TGTGCCAGCTCACCGACTTCTAAGGGCGCTAATGAAAAACTGTTTTTT. The gene calls are TRBV18 and TRBJ1-4; D remains unclear. V lost 3 bases to trimming and J lost 3 bases, with 14 bases between them. The CDR3 runs 16 residues. CDR1 is KGHSH, CDR2 LQKENI, per germline.